These T cell receptor beta chains were read from a single sample in a study of post-analysis software for immune sequencing data. In TCRdb, the PCR reads were re-called with MiXCR into one record per CDR3 protein. The repertoire consists of 150,000 to 200,000 distinct CDR3 sequences, with about 37% occurring once and the leading ten covering over 25%. The material was blood, obtained after autologous hematopoietic stem cell transplantation. These receptors were taken from a girl aged 10-17 years with multiple sclerosis. The CDR3 runs from the conserved cysteine through the conserved F or W. The D gene is left open where the match is weak. The size field is filled for only some rows; it gives once, few, many or a size class.

TRBJ2-1 | TRBD1 | TRBV29-1 | 12 | . | CTVLGQGDEQFF | TGCACCGTCTTAGGACAGGGCGATGAGCAGTTCTTC
TRBJ2-5 | TRBD2 | TRBV11-2 | 19 | . | CASSAIGGISSGGQETQYF | TGTGCCAGCAGCGCCATCGGAGGGATCTCTAGCGGGGGCCAAGAGACCCAGTACTTC
TRBJ2-3 | . | TRBV15 | 15 | . | CATSREGRSTDTQYF | TGTGCCACCAGCAGAGAGGGGAGAAGCACAGATACGCAGTATTTT
TRBJ2-3 | . | TRBV24-1 | 14 | . | CATSDLGSLDTQYF | TGTGCCACCAGTGATTTGGGGAGCTTGGATACGCAGTATTTT
TRBJ2-7 | . | TRBV30 | 14 | . | CAWSVPQAFYEQYF | TGTGCCTGGAGTGTTCCCCAAGCATTCTACGAGCAGTACTTC
TRBJ2-1 | . | TRBV12-3/TRBV12-4 | 17 | few | CASSPQGSPSTFYEQFF | TGTGCCAGCAGTCCCCAGGGCTCACCATCGACCTTCTATGAGCAGTTCTTC
TRBJ2-7 | TRBD2 | TRBV7-6 | 15 | few | CASSLWGGTTYEQYF | TGTGCCAGCAGCTTATGGGGAGGGACCACCTACGAGCAGTACTTC
TRBJ1-2 | . | TRBV25-1 | 13 | . | CASSELWGYGYTF | TGTGCCAGCAGTGAATTGTGGGGGTATGGCTACACCTTC
TRBJ2-1 | TRBD1 | TRBV5-1 | 14 | few | CASSFGTGGNEQFF | TGCGCCAGCAGCTTCGGGACAGGGGGCAATGAGCAGTTCTTC
TRBJ2-5 | . | TRBV10-3 | 13 | many | CAIRGTSQETQYF | TGTGCCATCAGAGGGACATCCCAAGAGACCCAGTACTTC
TRBJ2-3 | . | TRBV5-1 | 17 | few | CASSPFWASRNTDTQYF | TGCGCCAGCAGCCCCTTCTGGGCTTCGCGGAACACAGATACGCAGTATTTT
TRBJ2-1 | . | TRBV7-9 | 12 | . | CASRRKGNEQFF | TGTGCCAGCAGAAGAAAGGGAAATGAGCAGTTCTTC
TRBJ2-5 | TRBD1 | TRBV7-9 | 15 | . | CASSPRTGPQETQYF | TGTGCCAGCAGCCCGCGGACAGGGCCCCAAGAGACCCAGTACTTC
TRBJ2-5 | TRBD2 | TRBV4-3 | 17 | . | CASSPTGLAGEAETQYF | TGCGCCAGCAGCCCTACGGGACTAGCGGGAGAGGCAGAGACCCAGTACTTC
TRBJ2-1 | . | TRBV4-1 | 19 | . | CASSQDDRFSKSSYNEQFF | TGCGCCAGCAGCCAAGATGACAGGTTTTCTAAAAGCTCCTACAATGAGCAGTTCTTC
TRBJ2-1 | . | TRBV7-6 | 18 | . | CASSLGPGGSRSYNEQFF | TGTGCCAGCAGCTTGGGCCCCGGTGGTAGCAGATCCTACAATGAGCAGTTCTTC
TRBJ1-1 | . | TRBV7-6 | 14 | few | CASSLTTANTEAFF | TGTGCCAGCAGCTTAACGACCGCGAACACTGAAGCTTTCTTT
TRBJ2-7 | . | TRBV6-1 | 13 | . | CASSGSVSYEQYF | TGTGCCAGCAGCGGGTCAGTTTCCTACGAGCAGTACTTC
TRBJ2-7 | . | TRBV5-1 | 16 | few | CASSSLRTPSSYEQYF | TGCGCCAGCAGCTCGCTACGGACGCCAAGCTCCTACGAGCAGTACTTC
TRBJ2-5 | TRBD2 | TRBV20-1 | 14 | few | CSAREAGESETQYF | TGCAGTGCTAGAGAGGCGGGGGAGTCGGAGACCCAGTACTTC
TRBJ2-3 | . | TRBV2 | 13 | . | CASDLDVTDTQYF | TGTGCCTCCGACCTTGATGTAACAGATACGCAGTATTTT
TRBJ2-3 | TRBD2 | TRBV18 | 17 | many | CASSPPPRLAGADTQYF | TGTGCCAGCTCACCTCCCCCCCGACTAGCGGGAGCAGATACGCAGTATTTT
TRBJ2-5 | . | TRBV4-1 | 14 | many | CASSLLDYQETQYF | TGCGCCAGCAGCCTCCTAGACTACCAAGAGACCCAGTACTTC
TRBJ1-2 | . | TRBV5-1 | 14 | . | CASSLVGADYGYTF | TGCGCCAGCAGCTTGGTCGGGGCGGATTATGGCTACACCTTC
TRBJ2-5 | . | TRBV18 | 13 | few | CASSPLGGVTQYF | TGTGCCAGCTCACCGCTTGGAGGGGTGACCCAGTACTTC
TRBJ1-1 | TRBD1 | TRBV29-1 | 14 | . | CSGRTGGLNTEAFF | TGCAGCGGGCGGACAGGGGGCTTGAACACTGAAGCTTTCTTT
TRBJ2-3 | . | TRBV6-1 | 18 | few | CASSGGTGMIGETDTQYF | TGTGCCAGCAGTGGAGGCACAGGAATGATTGGGGAAACAGATACGCAGTATTTT